This T cell receptor beta chain was sequenced during a study of T cell responses to AZD1222 COVID-19 vaccine. The study's findings and limits: Females outnumbered males among donors, who were mostly white British; clonal diversity was possibly underestimated. Close to half of all spike-specific TCRs reportedly target regions of the variants that are unmutated. Two AZD1222 administrations were followed by greater Spike-specific TCR breadth and depth.

As to this clone: What it binds is not known.

Generated by immunoSEQ multiplex PCR, the TCRdb table keeps only in-frame clones and is missing some. The table has tens of thousands of clones, 90% to 95% seen once. Specimen: peripheral blood, collected on day 0 of MenACWY control vaccination. This TCR derives from an adult in good health.

DNA for the CDR3: TGTGCCAGCAGCGTAGAGGGGGCAGACACAGATACGCAGTATTTT. Protein product: CASSVEGADTDTQYF. V usage is TRBV9 and J usage is TRBJ2-3; 7 bases are a match to TRBD1. V was pared by 0 bases and J by 2 bases, with 3 bases of the junction left unmatched. Germline values: CDR1 SGDLS, CDR2 YYNGEE. This CDR3 region has 15 residues. The entire variable domain, with the rest obtained from reference TRBV9 and TRBJ2-3, is as follows: DSGVTQTPKHLITATGQRVTLRCSPRSGDLSVYWYQQSLDQGLQFLIQYYNGEERAKGNILERFSAQQFPDLHSELNLSSLELGDSALYFCASSVEGADTDTQYFGPGTRLTVL.